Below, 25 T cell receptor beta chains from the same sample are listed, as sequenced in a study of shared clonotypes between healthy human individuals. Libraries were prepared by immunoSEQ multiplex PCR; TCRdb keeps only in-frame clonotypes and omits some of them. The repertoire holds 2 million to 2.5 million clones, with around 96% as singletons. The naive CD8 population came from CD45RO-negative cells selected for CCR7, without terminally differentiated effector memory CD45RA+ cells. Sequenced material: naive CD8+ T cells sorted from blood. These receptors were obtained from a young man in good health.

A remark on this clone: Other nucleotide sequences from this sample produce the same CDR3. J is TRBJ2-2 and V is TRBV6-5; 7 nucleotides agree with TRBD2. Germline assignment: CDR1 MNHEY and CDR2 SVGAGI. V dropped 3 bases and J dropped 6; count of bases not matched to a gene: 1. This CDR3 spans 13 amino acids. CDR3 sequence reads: CASSYGGAGELFF. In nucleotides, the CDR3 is TGTGCCAGCAGTTATGGGGGGGCCGGGGAGCTGTTTTTT.

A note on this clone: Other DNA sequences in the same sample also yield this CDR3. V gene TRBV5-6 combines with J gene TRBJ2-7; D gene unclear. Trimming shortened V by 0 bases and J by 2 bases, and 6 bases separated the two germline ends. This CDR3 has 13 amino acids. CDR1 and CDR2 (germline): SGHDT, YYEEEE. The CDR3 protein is CASSLEGTYEQYF. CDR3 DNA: TGTGCCAGCAGCTTGGAAGGTACCTACGAGCAGTACTTC.

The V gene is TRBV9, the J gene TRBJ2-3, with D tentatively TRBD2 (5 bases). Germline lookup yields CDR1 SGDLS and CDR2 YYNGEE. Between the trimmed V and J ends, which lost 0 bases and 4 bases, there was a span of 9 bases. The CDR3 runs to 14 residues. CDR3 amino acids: CASSVGAAPDTQYF. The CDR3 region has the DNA TGTGCCAGCAGCGTAGGAGCGGCCCCAGATACGCAGTATTTT.

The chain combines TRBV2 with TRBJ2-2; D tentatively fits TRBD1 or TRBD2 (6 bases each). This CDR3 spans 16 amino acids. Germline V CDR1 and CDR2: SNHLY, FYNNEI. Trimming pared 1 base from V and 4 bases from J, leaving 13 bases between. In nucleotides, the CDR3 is TGTGCCAGCAGTGAAGGAGAGGAGGGGGGCACCGGGGAGCTGTTTTTT. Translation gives CASSEGEEGGTGELFF.

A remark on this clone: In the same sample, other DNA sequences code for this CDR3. CDR3: CASSDRNTGELFF. CDR3 bases: TGTGCCAGCAGTGACCGAAACACCGGGGAGCTGTTTTTT. The chain recombines TRBV6-1 with TRBJ2-2, with unresolved D. Trimming cost V 3 bases and J 2 bases, with 4 bases left between them. CDR1 MNHNS and CDR2 SASEGT come from the germline V gene. The CDR3 length is 13 residues.

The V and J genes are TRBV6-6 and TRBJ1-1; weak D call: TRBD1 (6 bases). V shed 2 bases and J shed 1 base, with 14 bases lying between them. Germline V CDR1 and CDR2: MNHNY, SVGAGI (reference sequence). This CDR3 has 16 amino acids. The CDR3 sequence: CASSYPTYRENTEAFF. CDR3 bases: TGTGCCAGCAGTTACCCAACCTACAGGGAGAACACTGAAGCTTTCTTT.

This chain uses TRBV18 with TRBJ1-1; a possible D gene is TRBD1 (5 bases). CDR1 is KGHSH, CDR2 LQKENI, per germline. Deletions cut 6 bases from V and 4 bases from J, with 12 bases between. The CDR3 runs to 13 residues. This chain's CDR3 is CASSPTDSTEAFF. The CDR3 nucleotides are TGTGCCAGCTCCCCAACAGACAGCACTGAAGCTTTCTTT.

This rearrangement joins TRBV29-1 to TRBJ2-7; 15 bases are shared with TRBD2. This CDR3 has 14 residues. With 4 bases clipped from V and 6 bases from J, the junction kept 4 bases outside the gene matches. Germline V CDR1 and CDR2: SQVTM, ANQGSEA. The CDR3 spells CSVVGLAGGPEQYF. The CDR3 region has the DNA TGCAGCGTTGTGGGACTAGCGGGGGGCCCCGAGCAGTACTTC.

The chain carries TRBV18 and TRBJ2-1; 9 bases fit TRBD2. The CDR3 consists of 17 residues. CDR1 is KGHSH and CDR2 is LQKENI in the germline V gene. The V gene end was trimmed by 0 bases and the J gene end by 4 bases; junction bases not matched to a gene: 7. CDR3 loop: CASSPPVSGSIYNEQFF. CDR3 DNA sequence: TGTGCCAGCTCACCACCAGTTAGCGGGAGTATATACAATGAGCAGTTCTTC.

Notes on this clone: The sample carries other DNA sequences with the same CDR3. CDR3 bases: TGTGCCAGCAGCTTTAGCGGGGGCACCGGGGAGCTGTTTTTT. Residues: CASSFSGGTGELFF. V gene TRBV28 combines with J gene TRBJ2-2, with TRBD2 matching over 9 bases. V dropped 6 bases and J dropped 4; count of bases not matched to a gene: 3. In germline, CDR1 is MDHEN, CDR2 SYDVKM. This CDR3 spans 14 amino acids.

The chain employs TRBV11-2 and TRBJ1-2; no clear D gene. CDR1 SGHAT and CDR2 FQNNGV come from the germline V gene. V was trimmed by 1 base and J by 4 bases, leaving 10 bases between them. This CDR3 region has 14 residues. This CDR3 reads CASSLGPNSYGYTF. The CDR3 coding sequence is TGTGCCAGCAGCTTAGGCCCTAATTCCTATGGCTACACCTTC.

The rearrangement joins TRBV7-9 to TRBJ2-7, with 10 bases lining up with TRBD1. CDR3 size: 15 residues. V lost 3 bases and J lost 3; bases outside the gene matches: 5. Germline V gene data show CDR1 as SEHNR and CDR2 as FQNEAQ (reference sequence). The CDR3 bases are TGTGCCAGCAGCTTGGGACAGGGGCTCATCTACGAGCAGTACTTC. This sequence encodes CASSLGQGLIYEQYF.

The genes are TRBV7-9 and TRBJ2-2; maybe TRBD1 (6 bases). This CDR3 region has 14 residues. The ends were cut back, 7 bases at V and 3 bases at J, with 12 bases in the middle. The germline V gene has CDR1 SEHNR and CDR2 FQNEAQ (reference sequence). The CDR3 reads CASTHREYTGELFF. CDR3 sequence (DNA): TGTGCCAGCACCCACAGGGAATACACCGGGGAGCTGTTTTTT.

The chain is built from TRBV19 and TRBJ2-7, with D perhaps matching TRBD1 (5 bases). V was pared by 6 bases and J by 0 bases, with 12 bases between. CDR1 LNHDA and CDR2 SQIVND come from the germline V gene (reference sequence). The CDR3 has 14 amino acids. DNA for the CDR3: TGTGCCAGTAGCCCGTGGGGCTACTCCTACGAGCAGTACTTC. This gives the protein CASSPWGYSYEQYF.

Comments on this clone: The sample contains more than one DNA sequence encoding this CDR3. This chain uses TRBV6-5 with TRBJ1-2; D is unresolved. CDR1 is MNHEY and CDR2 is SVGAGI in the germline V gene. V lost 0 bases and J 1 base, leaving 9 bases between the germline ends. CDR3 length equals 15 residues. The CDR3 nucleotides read TGTGCCAGCAGTTACTCGGAGGGCCTTAACTATGGCTACACCTTC. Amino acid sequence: CASSYSEGLNYGYTF.

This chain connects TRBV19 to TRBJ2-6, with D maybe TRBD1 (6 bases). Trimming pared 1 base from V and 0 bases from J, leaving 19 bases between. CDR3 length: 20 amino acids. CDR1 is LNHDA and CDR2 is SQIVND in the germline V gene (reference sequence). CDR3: CASSIAPTGRGPSGANVLTF. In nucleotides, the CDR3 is TGTGCCAGTAGTATAGCCCCGACAGGCCGAGGCCCCTCTGGGGCCAACGTCCTGACTTTC.

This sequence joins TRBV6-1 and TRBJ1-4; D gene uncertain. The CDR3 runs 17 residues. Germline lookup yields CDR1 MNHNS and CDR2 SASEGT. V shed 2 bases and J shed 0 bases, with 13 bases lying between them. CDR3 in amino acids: CASSETLFSATNEKLFF. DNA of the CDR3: TGTGCCAGCAGTGAAACCCTTTTTTCTGCAACTAATGAAAAACTGTTTTTT.

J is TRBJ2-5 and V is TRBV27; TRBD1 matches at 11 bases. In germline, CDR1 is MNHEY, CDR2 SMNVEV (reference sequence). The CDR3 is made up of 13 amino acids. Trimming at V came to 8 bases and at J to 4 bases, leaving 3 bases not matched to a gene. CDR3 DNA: TGTGCCAGCGGACAGGGGGCTGCAGAGACCCAGTACTTC. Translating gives CASGQGAAETQYF.

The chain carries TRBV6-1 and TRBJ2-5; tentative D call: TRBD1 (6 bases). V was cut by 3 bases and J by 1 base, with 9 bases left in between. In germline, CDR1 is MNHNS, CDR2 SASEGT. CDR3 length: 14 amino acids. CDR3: CASSDDRSQETQYF. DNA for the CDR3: TGTGCCAGCAGTGACGACAGGAGCCAAGAGACCCAGTACTTC.

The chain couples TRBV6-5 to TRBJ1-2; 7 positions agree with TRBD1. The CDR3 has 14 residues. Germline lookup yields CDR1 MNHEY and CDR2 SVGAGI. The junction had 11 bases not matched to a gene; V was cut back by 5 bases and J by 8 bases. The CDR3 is CASSGDSAVEGYTF. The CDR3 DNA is TGTGCCAGCAGTGGGGACAGCGCTGTAGAAGGCTACACCTTC.

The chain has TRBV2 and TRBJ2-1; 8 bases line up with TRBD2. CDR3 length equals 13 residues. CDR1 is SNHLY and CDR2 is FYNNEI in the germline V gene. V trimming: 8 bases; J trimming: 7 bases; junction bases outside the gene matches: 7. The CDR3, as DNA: TGTGCCAGCCGGGGGGGGATAGTGAATGAGCAGTTCTTC. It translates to CASRGGIVNEQFF.

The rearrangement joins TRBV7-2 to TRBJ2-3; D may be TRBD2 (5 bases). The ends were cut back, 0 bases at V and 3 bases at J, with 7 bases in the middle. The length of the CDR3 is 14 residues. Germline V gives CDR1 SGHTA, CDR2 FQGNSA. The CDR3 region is CASSLASGTDTQYF. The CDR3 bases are TGTGCCAGCAGCTTAGCAAGCGGTACAGATACGCAGTATTTT.

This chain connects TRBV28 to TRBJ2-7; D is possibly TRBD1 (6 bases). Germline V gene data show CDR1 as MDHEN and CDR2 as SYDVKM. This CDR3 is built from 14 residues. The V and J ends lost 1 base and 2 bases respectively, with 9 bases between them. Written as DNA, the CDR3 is TGTGCCAGCAGTTTATTTTCAGGGGCCTACGAGCAGTACTTC. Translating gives CASSLFSGAYEQYF.

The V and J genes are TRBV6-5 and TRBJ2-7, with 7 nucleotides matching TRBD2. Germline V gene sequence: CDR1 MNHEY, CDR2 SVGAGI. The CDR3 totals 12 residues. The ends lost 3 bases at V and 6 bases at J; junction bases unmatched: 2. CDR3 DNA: TGTGCCAGCAGTTATGGGACTACCGAGCAGTACTTC. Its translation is CASSYGTTEQYF.

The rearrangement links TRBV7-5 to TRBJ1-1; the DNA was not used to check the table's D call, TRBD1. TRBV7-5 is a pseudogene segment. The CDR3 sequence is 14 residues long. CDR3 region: CARSLPGKNTEAFF. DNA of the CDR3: TGTGCCAGAAGCTTACCAGGGAAGAACACTGAAGCTTTCTTT.